This record concerns one TCR beta chain sequence. The target antigen is unknown. MiXCR, applied by TCRdb to the 5' RACE reads, yields one record per CDR3 protein. The table records about 340,000 distinct CDR3 sequences, 9.5% to 15% of them present only once. This sample was taken from a study of T cells after yellow fever vaccination. Regarding the study as a whole: The appearance of a small share of clonotypes in both CD4 and CD8 compartments was observed. In post-booster samples, most primary-vaccination clones reappeared (96% CD4, over 70% CD8).

The length of the CDR3 is 15 residues. The germline CDR1 and CDR2 sequences are SGHRS and YFSETQ. V was cut by 4 bases and J by 4 bases, with 17 bases left in between. The V and J genes are TRBV5-1 and TRBJ2-5; maybe TRBD2 (5 bases). This receptor was taken from a man between 18 and 35 years old who received the YFV17D yellow fever vaccine. Sequenced here: CD4+ T cells sorted from PBMCs, sampled 15 days after the yellow fever booster vaccination. In nucleotides, the CDR3 is TGCGCCAGCAGCGCGGGCCCGGTAGGAGCAGAGACCCAGTACTTC. Its protein product is CASSAGPVGAETQYF.